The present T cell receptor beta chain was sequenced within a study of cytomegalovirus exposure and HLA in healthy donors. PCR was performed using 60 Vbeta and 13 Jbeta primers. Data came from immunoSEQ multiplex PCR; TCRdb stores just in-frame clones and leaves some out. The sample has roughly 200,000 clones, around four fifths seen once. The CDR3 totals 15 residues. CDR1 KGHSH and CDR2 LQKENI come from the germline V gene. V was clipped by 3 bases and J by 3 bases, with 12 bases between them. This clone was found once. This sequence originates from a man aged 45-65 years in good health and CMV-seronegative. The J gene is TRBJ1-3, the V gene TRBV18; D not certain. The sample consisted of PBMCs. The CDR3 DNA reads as TGTGCCAGCTCACCCCAGGACTGGTTTGGAAACACCATATATTTT. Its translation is CASSPQDWFGNTIYF.